A selection of T cell receptor beta chains follows, all from one sample in a study of OX40 agonist ivuxolimab in advanced cancers. TCRdb keeps only in-frame clones here, not all; method: immunoSEQ multiplex PCR. Altogether around 67,000 clones are present, around 90% being singletons, with the ten largest covering approximately 0.98%. Sequences were derived from CD4+ or CD8+ T cells sorted from blood, sampled in a trial of the OX40 agonist ivuxolimab. These TCRs come from an adult with an advanced solid tumor such as melanoma, head and neck, liver or kidney cancer. Both conserved end residues are part of each CDR3. A D gene is named only where the DNA matches it firmly. Clone size, where shown, is once, few, many, or a class for clones that have expanded.

>NA|NA|TRBV7-2|TRBJ1-2
TGTGCCAGCAGCTTAGGACAGCCGGGGGACTATGGCTACACCTTC
CASSLGQPGDYGYTF
>NA|NA|TRBV14|TRBJ2-2
TGTGCCAGCAGCCAAGGTCTGAGGGGGGAGCTGTTTTTT
CASSQGLRGELFF
>NA|few|TRBV4-1|TRBJ2-5
TGCGCCAGCAGCCAAGCCTTGGTACAGAGGGTAGAGACCCAGTACTTC
CASSQALVQRVETQYF
>NA|NA|TRBV6-5|TRBJ1-1
TGTGCCAGCAGTTACAGGGGCTCTATAATGAACACTGAAGCTTTCTTT
CASSYRGSIMNTEAFF
>TRBD2|NA|TRBV7-2|TRBJ2-7
TGTGCCAGCAGCTTAGGGGGAGGGTACGAGCAGTACTTC
CASSLGGGYEQYF
>NA|NA|TRBV28|TRBJ2-2
TGTGCCAGCGGCCGGGGTAACACCGGGGAGCTGTTTTTT
CASGRGNTGELFF
>NA|NA|TRBV4-2|TRBJ2-7
TGTGCCAGCAGCCCCAACCTGGGCGCCGTGGGGTACGAGCAGTACTTC
CASSPNLGAVGYEQYF
>TRBD2|once|TRBV28|TRBJ2-3
TGTGCCAGCAGTTCCCCCAGGACTAGCGGGGGGACAGATACGCAGTATTTT
CASSSPRTSGGTDTQYF
>NA|NA|TRBV7-9|TRBJ2-5
TGTGCCACCTCCCCAGCGCCCGGCGGGGAGACCCAGTACTTC
CATSPAPGGETQYF
>NA|NA|TRBV19|TRBJ1-1
TGTGCCAGTAGTGCGACTACTGGGAACACTGAAGCTTTCTTT
CASSATTGNTEAFF
>TRBD2|NA|TRBV19|TRBJ2-5
TGTGCCAGTAGTATATCCGGGGGGGTCGGCGAGACCCAGTACTTC
CASSISGGVGETQYF
>TRBD1|NA|TRBV27|TRBJ1-4
TGTGCCAGCAGTCCGTACATCACACAGGGGTCCAAACTGTTTTTT
CASSPYITQGSKLFF
>TRBD1|NA|TRBV28|TRBJ2-7
TGTGCCAGCAGAGAGGGGGCAGGGGAGCAGTACTTC
CASREGAGEQYF
>TRBD1|NA|TRBV4-1|TRBJ2-3
TGCGCCAGCAGCCAAGAAGGCGACTGGACAGGGGGCAGAATATTACCCACAGATACGCAGTATTTT
CASSQEGDWTGGRILPTDTQYF
>TRBD1|NA|TRBV28|TRBJ1-1
TGTGCCAGCAGTGCCCCGGGACAGGGGAACACTGAAGCTTTCTTT
CASSAPGQGNTEAFF
>NA|once|TRBV7-6|TRBJ2-3
TGTGCCAGCAGCTTAGTGAACCAACGGGATACGCAGTATTTT
CASSLVNQRDTQYF
>TRBD1|NA|TRBV4-2|TRBJ2-1
TGTGCCAGCAGCCAAGCCGGACAGGTATACAATGAGCAGTTCTTC
CASSQAGQVYNEQFF
>TRBD1|NA|TRBV19|TRBJ2-3
TGTGCCAGTAGTACCGACAGGGATTTCACAGATACGCAGTATTTT
CASSTDRDFTDTQYF
>TRBD1|NA|TRBV19|TRBJ1-2
TGTGCCAGTACCAGTCCCGGGACAGGGGGCCGTGGCTACACCTTC
CASTSPGTGGRGYTF
>NA|NA|TRBV4-1|TRBJ1-2
TGCGCCAGCAGCCAAGATGACGCCCTCCCCTATGGCTACACCTTC
CASSQDDALPYGYTF
>NA|NA|TRBV21-1|TRBJ1-2
TGTGCCAGCAGCAAAGGGGCGGACAGGGCTAACTATGGCTACACCTTC
CASSKGADRANYGYTF
>TRBD1|NA|TRBV30|TRBJ1-2
TGTGCCTGGAGAACCCAGGGGGCCTATGGCTACACCTTC
CAWRTQGAYGYTF
>TRBD1|NA|TRBV7-2|TRBJ1-1
TGTGCCAGCAGCTTAGACCGGGACAGACATGAAGCTTTCTTT
CASSLDRDRHEAFF
>NA|NA|TRBV28|TRBJ2-3
TGTGTAATAGGGGGGAGTGGAGATACGCAGTATTTT
CVIGGSGDTQYF
>TRBD1|once|TRBV7-2|TRBJ2-5
TGTGCCAGCAGCAAGCGGGACAGGGGTTTCGAAGAGACCCAGTACTTC
CASSKRDRGFEETQYF
>NA|NA|TRBV28|TRBJ2-7
TGTGCCAGCAGTTCCCCCAGGGGTACCTACGAGCAGTACTTC
CASSSPRGTYEQYF
>NA|few|TRBV28|TRBJ1-5
TGTGCCAGCAGTTTATGGAAGGCCGAGGGCCAGCCCCAGCATTTT
CASSLWKAEGQPQHF
>NA|NA|TRBV2|TRBJ1-1
TGTGCCAGCAGTGCCACAGGGTCAGCTGCTTTCTTT
CASSATGSAAFF
>NA|NA|TRBV28|TRBJ1-3
TGTGCCAGCAGTTTGGGGCAGGCCTTGGGAAACACCATATATTTT
CASSLGQALGNTIYF
>NA|NA|TRBV2|TRBJ2-5
TGTGCCAGCAGTGGCGATACCCAGGAGACCCAGTACTTC
CASSGDTQETQYF
>TRBD1|NA|TRBV28|TRBJ1-2
TGTGCCAGCAGTCTCGGACAGGGTACTGGCTACACCTTC
CASSLGQGTGYTF
>NA|once|TRBV5-1|TRBJ1-2
TGCGCCAGCAGACCTAATACAGGGAGCTATGGCTACACCTTC
CASRPNTGSYGYTF
>NA|few|TRBV5-1|TRBJ2-3
TGCGCCAGCAGCTTGGCCGGCGGCCTTGCAGATACGCAGTATTTT
CASSLAGGLADTQYF
>TRBD2|NA|TRBV19|TRBJ2-2
TGTGCCAGTAGTATGGGACTAGCGGGAGGAGTTTTAGGCACCGGGGAGCTGTTTTTT
CASSMGLAGGVLGTGELFF
>NA|NA|TRBV2|TRBJ2-3
TGTGCCAGCAGCGTCACCGATACGCAGTATTTT
CASSVTDTQYF
>NA|NA|TRBV7-3|TRBJ2-2
TGTGCCAGCAGACCAAGGCTAGCGACCGGGGAGCTGTTTTTT
CASRPRLATGELFF
>TRBD1|NA|TRBV6-6|TRBJ1-2
TGTGCCAGCAGTCCACAGGGGCCCCCCTACTATGGCTACACCTTC
CASSPQGPPYYGYTF
>TRBD1|NA|TRBV7-9|TRBJ2-7
TGTGCCAGCAGCTCACCGGGACAGTCCTACGAGCAGTACTTC
CASSSPGQSYEQYF
>NA|NA|TRBV21-1|TRBJ2-7
TGTGCCAGCAGCACCCAAGGACAGGGGTACGAGCAGTACTTC
CASSTQGQGYEQYF
>NA|NA|TRBV4-2|TRBJ2-7
TGTGCCAGCAGCCAAGATAATTTCGGGCGCGAGCAGTACTTC
CASSQDNFGREQYF
>NA|NA|TRBV18|TRBJ1-1
TGTGCCAGCTCACCCGACAGACCGAACACTGAAGCTTTCTTT
CASSPDRPNTEAFF
>TRBD1|NA|TRBV19|TRBJ1-2
TGTGCCAGTAGTCCCGGACAGGGACGGAGGGGCTACACCTTC
CASSPGQGRRGYTF
>TRBD1|NA|TRBV5-6|TRBJ2-2
TGTGCCAGCAGCCTCAGACAGGGGGCCGGGGAGCTGTTTTTT
CASSLRQGAGELFF
>NA|NA|TRBV28|TRBJ1-2
TGTGCCAGCAGAACAGTTCCCTCGGGGGGCTACACCTTC
CASRTVPSGGYTF
>NA|once|TRBV6-5|TRBJ1-1
TGTGCCAGCAGTTACTCGGCACAGGGAAGAGGAGCTTTCTTT
CASSYSAQGRGAFF
>TRBD2|NA|TRBV19|TRBJ2-1
TGTGCCAGTAGATTACTCGGGACTAGCGGGAGGGAGGGTGAGCAGTTCTTC
CASRLLGTSGREGEQFF
>NA|once|TRBV7-2|TRBJ2-7
TGTGCCAGCGGATACGAGCAGTACTTC
CASGYEQYF
>NA|NA|TRBV7-9|TRBJ2-7
TGTGCCAGCAGCGACGGGTCCTCCTACGAGCAGTACTTC
CASSDGSSYEQYF